Each of the 9 T cell receptor beta chains below was sequenced from the same sample in a study of T cell repertoires in cytomegalovirus infection. TCRdb re-called the reads with MiXCR, one entry per CDR3 protein. The repertoire has fewer than 65,000 distinct CDR3 sequences, 20% of them found once; the top ten carry around 27%. These receptors' targets are unknown. Sample: CD8+ T cells from cultured PBMCs, taken from culture after CMV antigen stimulation. These TCRs come from a human donor in good health (CMV status not recorded). Some clones in this sample may be carry-over from other donors' samples.

This clonotype appeared many times. The chain recombines TRBV6-5 with TRBJ1-2; D gene uncertain. Trimming stripped 0 bases from V and 3 bases from J, with 14 bases between. The V gene's germline CDR1 is MNHEY and CDR2 SVGAGI. The CDR3 is made up of 16 amino acids. The CDR3 spells CASSYSGRSGDYGYTF. For the CDR3, the DNA is TGTGCCAGCAGTTACTCTGGTCGGTCAGGAGACTATGGCTACACCTTC.

With regard to this clonotype: Sequence at one end of the junction differs from germline and may be a read error. This chain connects TRBV7-2 to TRBJ2-3; D unclear. The CDR3 is made up of 13 amino acids. The germline CDR1 and CDR2 sequences are SGHTA and FQGNSA. The CDR3 DNA reads as TGTGCCAGCAGTTTAGGTGATGGAGATACGCAGTATTTT. Translated: CASSLGDGDTQYF.

In its sample, this clonotype was seen a few times. V usage is TRBV7-8 and J usage is TRBJ2-3; 9 nucleotides line up with TRBD1. The CDR3 sequence is 18 residues long. CDR1 and CDR2 from the germline V gene are SGHVS and FQNEAQ. Losses at the gene ends were 5 bases for V and 0 bases for J; bases not matched to a gene: 12. CDR3 in amino acids: CASSTGTGIIRSTDTQYF. In DNA, the CDR3 is TGTGCCAGCAGCACCGGGACAGGGATAATTCGTAGCACAGATACGCAGTATTTT.

The chain combines TRBV27 with TRBJ2-2; TRBD1 or TRBD2 may be the D gene (5 bases each). Looked up from germline, CDR1 is MNHEY and CDR2 is SMNVEV (reference sequence). CDR3 length: 18 residues. V gave up 4 bases and J gave up 4 bases, with 22 bases separating them. The CDR3 nucleotides read TGTGCCAGCAGTTGGCCCTCCCCTCAGGGACCGTCCACCGGGGAGCTGTTTTTT. This sequence encodes CASSWPSPQGPSTGELFF.

The V call is TRBV6-1, the J call TRBJ2-2, with TRBD2 matching 10 bases. Germline V lookup: CDR1 MNHNS, CDR2 SASEGT. The CDR3 consists of 17 residues. Losses at the gene ends were 6 bases for V and 3 bases for J; bases not matched to a gene: 10. The CDR3 region has the DNA TGTGCCAGCAGCTCCCCCCTAGCGGGAGACTACACCGGGGAGCTGTTTTTT. Translated: CASSSPLAGDYTGELFF.

V gene TRBV7-6 combines with J gene TRBJ2-7; 9 bases map to TRBD1. The CDR3 covers 15 residues. V was clipped by 4 bases and J by 3 bases; unmatched bases: 7. The germline CDR1 and CDR2 sequences are SGHVS and FNYEAQ. CDR3 loop: CASSSGQGRGYEQYF. For the CDR3, the DNA is TGTGCCAGCAGCTCCGGACAGGGGAGAGGCTACGAGCAGTACTTC.

In its sample, this clonotype was seen a few times. The chain is built from TRBV4-3 and TRBJ1-1; D is uncertain. V was trimmed by 2 bases and J by 5 bases, leaving 18 bases between them. The CDR3 loop spans 16 amino acids. Germline-derived CDR1 and CDR2 are LGHNA and YSLEER. The CDR3 DNA follows: TGCGCCAGCAGCCAAAAAATACTGGAGGGTAAGACTGAAGCTTTCTTT. This encodes CASSQKILEGKTEAFF.

V is TRBV7-2 and J is TRBJ2-3; D possibly matches TRBD1 or TRBD2 (5 bases each). Germline V gives CDR1 SGHTA, CDR2 FQGNSA. The CDR3 totals 14 residues. V was pared by 4 bases and J by 6 bases, with 14 bases between. The CDR3 region is CASSYPGRTDTQYF. Here the CDR3 DNA reads TGTGCCAGCAGCTATCCGGGACGGACTGATACGCAGTATTTT.

J is TRBJ2-1 and V is TRBV12-3 or TRBV12-4, with 8 bases that match TRBD2. The CDR3 consists of 14 residues. J lost 4 bases, V lost 8 bases, and 7 bases had no gene match. The CDR3 here is CASWLAGGYNEQFF. CDR3 in DNA: TGTGCCAGCTGGCTTGCGGGAGGTTACAATGAGCAGTTCTTC.